The present T cell receptor beta chain was sequenced within a study of blood T cell repertoires in COVID-19. Across the whole study: Whether acute or convalescent, the COVID-19 samples came from the United States, Italy and Spain. T cells, B-cell-depleted T cells, or PBMCs provided the cDNA or gDNA that served as material.

Germline CDR1 and CDR2: SEHNR and FQNEAQ (reference sequence). V was shortened by 5 bases and J by 4 bases, with 18 bases between the two germline ends. The CDR3 has 15 amino acids. Across about two dozen US areas, participants ranged in age from 18 to 89 years. Donors in Cohort 3 counted as recovered after two negative PCRs, clearance, or symptom resolution. Profiled with immunoSEQ multiplex PCR; TCRdb holds only in-frame clones, not every one. The sample holds some 260,000 clones, just over 90% seen once. The source is a woman aged 18-35 years who had recovered from COVID-19. The chain joins TRBV7-9 to TRBJ2-7, with D tentatively TRBD2 (5 bases). Sequences were obtained from PBMCs or T cells enriched from blood (not recorded which). DNA of the CDR3: TGTGCCAGCAGCGGCCATCGAGGGAGTGGTTACGAGCAGTACTTC. Translating it yields CASSGHRGSGYEQYF. Full variable domain (rest looked up from reference TRBV7-9 and TRBJ2-7): DTGVSQNPRHKITKRGQNVTFRCDPISEHNRLYWYRQTLGQGPEFLTYFQNEAQLEKSRLLSDRFSAERPKGSFSTLEIQRTEQGDSAMYLCASSGHRGSGYEQYFGPGTRLTVT.